The 27 T cell receptor beta chains below were found in one sample sequenced in a study of T cells in Graves' hyperthyroidism and ophthalmopathy. TCR beta CDR3 regions were amplified from RNA transcripts. TCR CDR3 regions were first amplified by RT-PCR with HTBI primers. MiXCR, run by TCRdb on the multiplex PCR reads, gives a single entry per CDR3 protein. The sample yields approximately 640,000 distinct CDR3 sequences, roughly 17% seen once. Sample: blood. All receptors derive from a man in his forties or fifties with Graves' hyperthyroidism.

Ten or more counts support this clonotype. CDR3 sequence (DNA): TGTGCCAGTAGTATCGGCCCCTCAGGCGAGCAGTACTTC. This codes for CASSIGPSGEQYF. The chain couples TRBV19 to TRBJ2-7, with D unresolved. The V end was cut by 3 bases, the J end by 6 bases, with 12 bases between. The CDR3 is made up of 13 amino acids. Germline V gives CDR1 LNHDA, CDR2 SQIVND (reference sequence).

The rearrangement uses TRBV5-1 and TRBJ2-5, with D perhaps TRBD1 (5 bases). The CDR3 covers 16 residues. The germline gives CDR1 SGHRS, CDR2 YFSETQ. Trimming left V 0 bases short and J 5 bases short, with 17 bases between. In DNA form, the CDR3 reads TGCGCCAGCAGCTTGGATCGGCAGGGTTCTTCGGAGACCCAGTACTTC. Its translation: CASSLDRQGSSETQYF.

This clonotype has more than one count but fewer than ten. The V and J genes are TRBV5-1 and TRBJ2-3; no firm D call. The V end was cut by 2 bases, the J end by 0 bases, with 10 bases between. Per the germline V gene, CDR1 is SGHRS and CDR2 is YFSETQ. The CDR3 covers 15 residues. CDR3 DNA: TGCGCCAGCAGCTTAGTATTTTCTAGCACAGATACGCAGTATTTT. Its protein product is CASSLVFSSTDTQYF. Looking up the rest from reference TRBV5-1 and TRBJ2-3 gives the full variable domain: KAGVTQTPRYLIKTRGQQVTLSCSPISGHRSVSWYQQTPGQGLQFLFEYFSETQRNKGNFPGRFSGRQFSNSRSEMNVSTLELGDSALYLCASSLVFSSTDTQYFGPGTRLTVL.

This clonotype was recorded many times. This chain links TRBV27 with TRBJ2-7; weak D call: TRBD2 (5 bases). Trimming left V 2 bases short and J 3 bases short, with 8 bases between. The CDR3 covers 13 residues. Germline loops: CDR1 MNHEY, CDR2 SMNVEV (reference sequence). CDR3 nucleotide sequence: TGTGCCAGCAGTTTACCGGGAAACTACGAGCAGTACTTC. This sequence encodes CASSLPGNYEQYF.

This clonotype appeared a few times. The rearrangement links TRBV7-9 to TRBJ2-1, with D unclear. From germline, CDR1 is SEHNR and CDR2 FQNEAQ (reference sequence). Trimming took off 5 bases at V and 7 bases at J, with 12 bases between the two ends. CDR3 length: 13 residues. The CDR3 loop reads CASSPGPPNEQFF. In DNA form, the CDR3 reads TGTGCCAGCAGCCCCGGGCCTCCGAATGAGCAGTTCTTC.

The sample holds a few counts of this clonotype. The chain links TRBV12-3 or TRBV12-4 to TRBJ1-1; 7 bases align to TRBD1. The trim removed 6 bases at V and 11 bases at J, leaving 9 bases unmatched. This CDR3 has 12 amino acids. CDR3 sequence (DNA): TGTGCCAGCAGCCCAATAGACAGGGTGGCTTTCTTT. This translates into CASSPIDRVAFF.

This clonotype was detected a few times. The chain joins TRBV5-1 to TRBJ2-2; the match to TRBD2 covers 10 bases. The V gene end was trimmed by 3 bases and the J gene end by 1 base; junction bases not matched to a gene: 9. The CDR3 length is 18 residues. CDR1 SGHRS and CDR2 YFSETQ come from the germline V gene. This CDR3 reads CASSSYPTSGMNTGELFF. The CDR3 nucleotides read TGCGCCAGCAGCTCGTACCCAACTAGCGGGATGAACACCGGGGAGCTGTTTTTT.

Only a few counts were recorded for this clonotype. This sequence joins TRBV28 and TRBJ2-7, with 9 bases aligning to TRBD1. The V gene end was trimmed by 6 bases and the J gene end by 7 bases; junction bases not matched to a gene: 13. This CDR3 has 15 amino acids. CDR1 is MDHEN and CDR2 is SYDVKM in the germline V gene. The DNA of the CDR3 is TGTGCCAGCAGCTTGGCCGGGACAGGGACTTTTGAGCAGTACTTC. Amino acids: CASSLAGTGTFEQYF.

In this sample, this clonotype turned up a few times. V is TRBV5-1 and J is TRBJ1-1, with D unclear. Germline CDR1 reads SGHRS; CDR2 reads YFSETQ. This CDR3 is 15 amino acids long. The ends were cut back, 0 bases at V and 2 bases at J, with 11 bases in the middle. CDR3 protein: CASSLGVGHNTEAFF. Written as DNA, the CDR3 is TGCGCCAGCAGCTTGGGAGTAGGGCATAACACTGAAGCTTTCTTT.

This clonotype was observed many times. V and J are TRBV29-1 and TRBJ1-1, with a possible D match to TRBD1 (5 bases). The CDR3 is 15 residues long. Germline loops: CDR1 SQVTM, CDR2 ANQGSEA. Deletions cut 1 base from V and 4 bases from J, with 16 bases between. This CDR3 is CSVEVVGPGGTEAFF. For the CDR3, the DNA is TGCAGCGTTGAAGTAGTCGGGCCTGGGGGCACTGAAGCTTTCTTT.

This clonotype was seen many times. CDR3 coding DNA: TGTGCCAGCAGCTTGTCATCCCCCGGCGGGAGCGGGGCGCAGGAGCAGTACTTC. Translated: CASSLSSPGGSGAQEQYF. The chain employs TRBV7-8 and TRBJ2-7, with 7 bases matching TRBD2. The CDR3 extends over 18 amino acids. V lost 3 bases to trimming and J lost 7 bases; unmatched junction nucleotides: 21. Germline assignment: CDR1 SGHVS and CDR2 FQNEAQ. Full variable domain (remainder filled in from reference TRBV7-8 and TRBJ2-7): GAGVSQSPRYKVAKRGQDVALRCDPISGHVSLFWYQQALGQGPEFLTYFQNEAQLDKSGLPSDRFFAERPEGSVSTLKIQRTQQEDSAVYLCASSLSSPGGSGAQEQYFGPGTRLTVT.

This clonotype was seen more than once but under ten times. The chain employs TRBV7-2 and TRBJ2-1; TRBD2 agrees at 13 bases. The CDR3 spans 17 residues. Germline V gene sequence: CDR1 SGHTA, CDR2 FQGNSA. The junction had 4 bases not matched to a gene; V was cut back by 5 bases and J by 0 bases. Here the CDR3 reads CASSRGLAGTSYNEQFF. For the CDR3, the DNA is TGTGCCAGCAGCCGGGGACTAGCGGGGACCTCCTACAATGAGCAGTTCTTC.

This clonotype has a count of ten or more. The chain recombines TRBV7-8 with TRBJ2-2, with D maybe TRBD1 (5 bases). The CDR3 is 16 amino acids. CDR1 is SGHVS and CDR2 is FQNEAQ in the germline V gene. Trimming left V 1 base short and J 1 base short, with 10 bases between. The CDR3 spells CASSLGLGQNTGELFF. CDR3 bases: TGTGCCAGCAGCTTAGGTCTCGGACAGAACACCGGGGAGCTGTTTTTT.

This clonotype has at least ten counts. The chain couples TRBV3-1 to TRBJ2-7; tentative D call: TRBD2 (6 bases). Per the germline V gene, CDR1 is LGHDT and CDR2 is YNNKEL (reference sequence). The CDR3 is 14 amino acids. Trimming left V 2 bases short and J 5 bases short, with 13 bases between. This CDR3 reads CASSQWRERDEQYF. CDR3 nucleotides: TGTGCCAGCAGCCAATGGAGGGAACGGGACGAGCAGTACTTC.

The chain carries TRBV7-2 and TRBJ1-3, with D hard to call. The CDR3 has 13 amino acids. The germline V and J ends were trimmed by 3 bases and 7 bases, with 10 bases remaining between them. Germline V lookup: CDR1 SGHTA, CDR2 FQGNSA. In nucleotides, the CDR3 is TGTGCCAGCAGCTTCATAGTTCAGAACACCATATATTTT. It yields the protein CASSFIVQNTIYF.

This clonotype was recorded a few times. The V gene is TRBV20-1, the J gene TRBJ2-7; 13 positions match TRBD2. J was trimmed by 6 bases and V by 0 bases; bases with no gene match: 8. CDR3 length equals 16 residues. The germline V gene has CDR1 DFQATT and CDR2 SNEGSKA (reference sequence). This CDR3 reads CSARDHGTSGIGEQYF. CDR3 DNA sequence: TGCAGTGCTAGAGATCATGGGACTAGCGGGATAGGCGAGCAGTACTTC.

There are many counts of this clonotype. The rearrangement links TRBV27 to TRBJ2-7; no reliable D call. The CDR3 is 13 amino acids. Trimming took off 2 bases at V and 2 bases at J, with 7 bases between the two ends. The germline CDR1 and CDR2 sequences are MNHEY and SMNVEV (reference sequence). This CDR3 reads CASSLAGAYEQYF. In DNA form, the CDR3 reads TGTGCCAGCAGTTTAGCCGGTGCCTACGAGCAGTACTTC.

This clonotype was observed at least ten times. The J gene is TRBJ1-3, the V gene TRBV27; no clear D gene. The CDR3 consists of 14 residues. Trimming took off 11 bases at V and 1 base at J, with 15 bases between the two ends. Germline CDR1 MNHEY, CDR2 SMNVEV (reference sequence). The DNA of the CDR3 is TGTGCCCGCCCGGCACTCTTATCTGGAAACACCATATATTTT. Translated, it gives CARPALLSGNTIYF.

CDR3 sequence (DNA): TGTGCCAGCAGTCCGAGGACTAGCGGGAGAGGCTACGAGCAGTACTTC. It yields the protein CASSPRTSGRGYEQYF. The chain employs TRBV27 and TRBJ2-7; 13 nucleotides agree with TRBD2. Germline V lookup: CDR1 MNHEY, CDR2 SMNVEV (reference sequence). CDR3 length equals 16 residues. The trim removed 5 bases at V and 3 bases at J, leaving 7 bases unmatched.

This clonotype was observed at least ten times. V usage is TRBV11-2 and J usage is TRBJ2-5; 7 nucleotides align to TRBD2. Germline V gene sequence: CDR1 SGHAT, CDR2 FQNNGV. The CDR3 extends over 15 amino acids. After removal of 2 bases from V and 4 bases from J, the junction contained 7 bases not matched to a gene. This CDR3 reads CASSLFHSGGETQYF. In nucleotides, the CDR3 is TGTGCCAGCAGCTTATTCCACTCGGGAGGAGAGACCCAGTACTTC. Using reference TRBV11-2 and TRBJ2-5 for the parts outside the CDR3, the full variable domain is EAGVAQSPRYKIIEKRQSVAFWCNPISGHATLYWYQQILGQGPKLLIQFQNNGVVDDSQLPKDRFSAERLKGVDSTLKIQPAKLEDSAVYLCASSLFHSGGETQYFGPGTRLLVL.

This clonotype appeared many times. The chain combines TRBV4-1 with TRBJ2-5, with D uncertain. Germline lookup yields CDR1 MGHRA and CDR2 YSYEKL. The CDR3 spans 16 residues. The ends were cut back, 4 bases at V and 1 base at J, with 16 bases in the middle. CDR3 in amino acids: CASSPDLALRQETQYF. CDR3 in DNA: TGCGCCAGCAGCCCGGACCTGGCACTACGCCAAGAGACCCAGTACTTC.

This clonotype came up a few times. The J gene is TRBJ2-5, the V gene TRBV6-1, with no clear D. V lost 8 bases and J lost 5, with 9 bases in between. The germline gives CDR1 MNHNS, CDR2 SASEGT. The CDR3 length is 11 residues. This chain's CDR3 is CASAHRETQYF. CDR3 coding DNA: TGTGCCAGCGCCCACCGGGAGACCCAGTACTTC.

V is TRBV7-2 and J is TRBJ2-7, with TRBD1 matching 8 bases. The CDR3 sequence is 15 residues long. V was pared by 6 bases and J by 3 bases, with 10 bases of the junction left unmatched. CDR1 and CDR2 from the germline V gene are SGHTA and FQGNSA. The CDR3, as DNA: TGTGCCAGCAGTCAAGGGGCCGGACAGGGCTACGAGCAGTACTTC. It specifies CASSQGAGQGYEQYF.

This clonotype was picked up a small number of times. The chain is built from TRBV6-1 and TRBJ1-3; tentative D call: TRBD1 (5 bases). The germline V gene encodes CDR1 MNHNS and CDR2 SASEGT. This CDR3 has 15 residues. Trimming cost V 6 bases and J 0 bases, with 12 bases left between them. CDR3 residues: CASSTGPSSGNTIYF. CDR3 in DNA: TGTGCCAGCAGCACAGGTCCCAGCTCTGGAAACACCATATATTTT.

The J gene is TRBJ2-7, the V gene TRBV19; D is tentatively TRBD1 or TRBD2 (5 bases each). This CDR3 spans 14 amino acids. Trimming removed 5 bases from V and 2 bases from J, with 13 bases in between. CDR1 LNHDA and CDR2 SQIVND come from the germline V gene (reference sequence). The CDR3 DNA is TGTGCCAGTAGTGACCGGGACCGCACCTACGAGCAGTACTTC. Its translation: CASSDRDRTYEQYF.

The J gene is TRBJ2-7, the V gene TRBV12-3 or TRBV12-4, with 9 nucleotides matching TRBD1. J lost 3 bases, V lost 5 bases, and 11 bases had no gene match. This CDR3 is 16 amino acids long. This CDR3 reads CASSINPGQGSYEQYF. The CDR3 coding sequence is TGTGCCAGCAGTATAAACCCGGGACAGGGTAGCTACGAGCAGTACTTC.

This clonotype was observed at least ten times. This chain uses TRBV20-1 with TRBJ2-1, with D perhaps assigned TRBD1 or TRBD2 (6 bases each). Germline CDR1 and CDR2: DFQATT and SNEGSKA (reference sequence). This CDR3 has 12 amino acids. V lost 6 bases, J lost 12 bases, and 18 bases lay in between. CDR3 in DNA: TGCAGTGCGCTTAACAGGGACGGGGGGCAGTTCTTC. Translation gives CSALNRDGGQFF.